The rows below give T cell receptor beta chains drawn from one sample of a study of untreated major depressive disorder. Sequenced by immunoSEQ multiplex PCR; TCRdb stores in-frame clones only, minus some. The table lists about 20,000 clones, around 87% of them singletons. The sample comprised CD4+ T cells from PBMCs. Receptors originate from a woman aged 25-40 years in good health. Each CDR3 is given with its conserved first and last residue. Fields, in order: J gene, V gene, clone size, D gene, CDR3 protein, CDR3 DNA. D genes are given only for firm matches. A row's size may be missing; if present it is once, few, many or a size class.

TRBJ2-1	TRBV7-3	.	TRBD2	CASSFRLAVYNEQFF	TGTGCCAGCAGCTTTCGACTAGCTGTCTACAATGAGCAGTTCTTC
TRBJ1-1	TRBV10-1	.	.	CASSGLETAEAFF	TGCGCCAGCAGTGGTCTGGAGACGGCAGAAGCTTTCTTT
TRBJ2-5	TRBV13	.	TRBD2	CASSSRLAANQETQYF	TGTGCCAGCAGCTCTCGACTAGCGGCGAACCAAGAGACCCAGTACTTC
TRBJ2-5	TRBV27	.	TRBD1	CASSLAVGTVQETQYF	TGTGCCAGCAGTTTAGCGGTCGGGACAGTACAAGAGACCCAGTACTTC
TRBJ1-2	TRBV10-3	.	TRBD1	CAISAPIQGSVIAF	TGTGCCATCAGCGCCCCCATACAGGGGTCCGTTATTGCCTTC
TRBJ2-5	TRBV25-1	.	.	CASSEPPGRGEETQYF	TGTGCCAGCAGTGAACCACCCGGAAGAGGCGAAGAGACCCAGTACTTC
TRBJ1-1	TRBV10-2	.	.	CASSELGGTEAFF	TGCGCCAGCAGTGAGTTGGGCGGGACTGAAGCTTTCTTT
TRBJ2-2	TRBV7-2	.	.	CASSLDPGQNTGELFF	TGTGCCAGCAGCTTAGATCCTGGACAGAACACCGGGGAGCTGTTTTTT
TRBJ1-3	TRBV5-6	.	.	CASSPDLSGNTIYF	TGTGCCAGCAGCCCAGACCTGTCCGGAAACACCATATATTTT
TRBJ2-6	TRBV2	.	.	CASSVGLFSGANVLTF	TGTGCCAGCAGTGTCGGTTTATTCTCTGGGGCCAACGTCCTGACTTTC
TRBJ2-1	TRBV15	once	TRBD2	CATSHWGLDPYNEQFF	TGTGCCACCAGCCACTGGGGACTAGATCCCTACAATGAGCAGTTCTTC
TRBJ2-3	TRBV18	.	.	CASSPFSPQTGTDTQYF	TGTGCCAGCTCACCATTTTCCCCTCAAACAGGCACAGATACGCAGTATTTT
TRBJ1-5	TRBV6-1	.	.	CASSELRGGRNQPQHF	TGTGCCAGCAGTGAATTAAGGGGGGGACGTAATCAGCCCCAGCATTTT
TRBJ2-3	TRBV5-1	.	TRBD1	CASSLDGTAHTDTQYF	TGCGCCAGCAGCTTGGACGGGACAGCACACACAGATACGCAGTATTTT
TRBJ2-1	TRBV7-2	.	.	CASSLGRVHNEQFF	TGTGCCAGCAGCTTAGGACGCGTACACAATGAGCAGTTCTTC
TRBJ2-7	TRBV10-3	.	.	CAISESAAASYEQYF	TGTGCCATCAGTGAGTCGGCGGCGGCCTCCTACGAGCAGTACTTC
TRBJ2-3	TRBV28	.	.	CASSLKDTQYF	TGTGCCAGCAGTTTAAAAGATACGCAGTATTTT
TRBJ1-2	TRBV20-1	.	.	CSAVRNYGYTF	TGCAGTGCGGTTCGGAACTATGGCTACACCTTC
TRBJ1-1	TRBV7-9	.	.	CASSLDRLMNTEAFF	TGTGCCAGCAGCCTAGACAGGCTAATGAACACTGAAGCTTTCTTT
TRBJ1-5	TRBV7-8	.	TRBD1	CASSLGQGYGSEGQPQHF	TGTGCCAGCAGCTTGGGACAGGGGTATGGAAGTGAGGGTCAGCCCCAGCATTTT
TRBJ1-2	TRBV6-1	.	TRBD1	CASSGQDRGKGNYGYTF	TGTGCCAGCAGTGGTCAGGACAGGGGGAAAGGGAACTATGGCTACACCTTC
TRBJ2-7	TRBV27	.	TRBD1	CASSSYGTGAKGQYF	TGTGCCAGCAGTTCTTACGGGACAGGGGCCAAGGGGCAGTACTTC
TRBJ1-5	TRBV6-4	.	TRBD1	CATGQALPYSNQPQHF	TGTGCCACCGGACAGGCCTTACCTTATAGCAATCAGCCCCAGCATTTT
TRBJ1-5	TRBV7-2	.	.	CASSLVYGGGQPQHF	TGTGCCAGCAGCTTAGTATATGGGGGAGGGCAGCCCCAGCATTTT
TRBJ1-1	TRBV11-1	.	.	CASSHSSLMNTEAFF	TGTGCCAGCAGCCACAGCAGCCTGATGAACACTGAAGCTTTCTTT
TRBJ1-1	TRBV7-7	.	.	CASSFNRDTEAFF	TGTGCTAGCAGCTTTAACAGGGACACTGAAGCTTTCTTT
TRBJ1-4	TRBV18	.	TRBD1	CASSPQRQGKGSTNEKLFF	TGTGCCAGCTCACCACAAAGACAGGGGAAAGGATCAACTAATGAAAAACTGTTTTTT